This T cell receptor beta chain comes out of a study of Tregs in tolerant kidney transplant recipients (dated 2019 in TCRdb). At the level of the whole study: Other Treg samples came from an approximately 3-day mixed lymphocyte reaction with belatacept, some followed by an approximately five-day donor restimulation, before sorting recipient CD4+CD25+CD127- cells. The study applied TCRbeta sequencing to find donor-specific regulatory T cells before combined kidney and bone marrow transplantation and then followed those same cells after transplant. Antibodies distinguished recipient from donor cells when sorting primary belatacept mixed lymphocyte reaction cultures. TCRbeta repertoire sequencing was used in 3 healthy controls to compare several methods for expanding Tregs specific for an allogeneic donor. Points the paper makes about the study in general: Because only a small number of patients were included, the study had limitations, and the results will need to be validated in larger populations as well as under other immunosuppression protocols. Expanding Tregs with activated donor B cells appeared to identify the most biologically relevant and donor-specific TCRbeta repertoire. Biological reproducibility was not examined directly, but technical replication error appeared to be minimal.

Details on this clone: Its antigen is currently not known. Per-nucleotide qualities are absent, and no much larger clonotype sits a single base away.

For TCRbeta CDR3 sequencing, genomic DNA from the sorted cells was extracted using the QIAGEN DNeasy Blood and Tissue Kit. High-throughput TCRbeta CDR3 sequencing was carried out commercially through immunoSEQ, with PCR amplification with bias correction and internal controls included. The paper's processing steps were these. Unique productive TCRbeta sequences were defined by CDR3 nucleotide sequence where primers matched, otherwise by CDR3 amino acid sequence with Vbeta and Jbeta genes. Donor-reactive sequences were defined as at least 5-fold expanded in CFSE-low cells versus unstimulated cells, with frequency of at least 0.01% in CFSE-low cells. Repertoire divergence was quantified by Jensen-Shannon divergence using the top 100 TCRbeta sequences ranked by frequency. For samples with multiple sequencing runs, sorting error was corrected in each run separately before the runs were combined. Imported from immuneACCESS, the table was reduced by TCRdb to in-frame sequences with V and J called. These copies leave out some clones; in studies compared against another copy, an unresolved V gene accounts for under half, and the cause of the remainder is not known. V, J and clone size were drawn from that table, and D and trimming were deduced from the DNA. The sample table shows under 50,000 clones, and roughly 96% are seen once. 0.37% of the sample comes from the top ten.

Blood from healthy controls was obtained either as purchased buffy coats or from healthy volunteers. Healthy control blood was processed to PBMCs by Ficoll density gradient and cryopreserved, and patient PBMCs were collected before and after transplant. From the germline V gene, CDR1 is MNHNS and CDR2 is SASEGT. The V end gives up 1 base and the J end 10 bases, leaving 7 bases in the junction not matched to a gene. From its cysteine to its phenylalanine, the CDR3 spans 15 amino acids. The entry retains the CDR3 DNA only, 45 bases that are in frame from base 1. Material for sequencing was Tregs from blood cultured with allogeneic cells. The chain links TRBV6-1 with TRBJ2-1, and 10 junction bases match TRBD2. The clonotype comes from a human donor in good health. The CDR3 region has the sequence CASSEVRTSGNEQFF. The nucleotides read TGTGCCAGCAGTGAAGTACGAACTAGCGGGAACGAGCAGTTCTTC.